These T cell receptor beta chains were read from a single sample in a study of blood T cells in healthy people across ages. Using its own MiXCR run on the 5' RACE reads, TCRdb lists one record per CDR3 protein. The table shows around 900,000 distinct CDR3 sequences, with about 28% occurring only once. The sample was blood. These receptors originate from a woman over 75 in good health. The CDR3 runs from the conserved cysteine through the conserved F or W. D genes are given only for firm matches. Size values are once, few and many counts, or a class for expanded clones, and some rows have none.

j_call d_call clone_size v_call cdr3_aa cdr3_nt
TRBJ2-5 NA many TRBV7-2 CASSPIPGVVVETQYF TGTGCCAGCAGTCCTATTCCAGGGGTTGTGGTAGAGACCCAGTACTTC
TRBJ2-1 NA many TRBV6-5 CASSRYGGNEQFF TGTGCCAGCAGTCGGTACGGTGGGAATGAGCAGTTCTTC
TRBJ1-2 NA many TRBV5-1 CASRGQGSYGYTF TGCGCCAGCCGTGGGCAGGGTAGCTATGGCTACACCTTC
TRBJ2-7 NA many TRBV2 CASSDFVTNYEQYF TGTGCCAGCAGTGACTTTGTGACAAACTACGAGCAGTACTTC
TRBJ1-1 TRBD1 few TRBV12-3/TRBV12-4 CASSPSQGGAEAFF TGTGCCAGCAGTCCCTCGCAGGGGGGCGCTGAAGCTTTCTTT
TRBJ1-2 NA many TRBV3-1 CASSQISGGGAYGYTF TGTGCCAGCAGCCAAATATCCGGCGGGGGGGCCTATGGCTACACCTTC
TRBJ2-7 NA many TRBV7-2 CASSLALGTEQYF TGTGCCAGCAGCTTAGCGCTGGGGACCGAGCAGTACTTC
TRBJ1-2 TRBD1 many TRBV6-2/TRBV6-3 CASSYTGQGLYGYTF TGTGCCAGCAGTTACACCGGACAGGGACTCTATGGCTACACCTTC
TRBJ2-5 NA few TRBV19 CASSIRRTSLAQTQYF TGTGCCAGTAGTATTAGGAGGACATCCTTGGCGCAAACCCAGTACTTC
TRBJ2-3 NA NA TRBV24-1 CATSDSGWSTDTQYF TGTGCCACCAGTGACTCGGGATGGTCGACAGATACGCAGTATTTT
TRBJ2-5 TRBD2 NA TRBV2 CASKLAGGNNEQYF TGTGCCAGCAAACTAGCGGGGGGAAATAATGAGCAGTACTTC
TRBJ2-5 NA many TRBV12-3/TRBV12-4 CASSLAGSETQYF TGTGCCAGCAGTTTGGCAGGCTCAGAGACCCAGTACTTC
TRBJ2-2 TRBD2 many TRBV10-2 CASDSGGAAGELFF TGCGCCAGCGATAGCGGGGGGGCCGCCGGGGAGCTGTTTTTT
TRBJ1-4 NA NA TRBV10-3 CAISPQPDRMNEKLFF TGTGCCATCAGCCCCCAGCCCGACAGGATGAATGAAAAACTGTTTTTT
TRBJ1-6 TRBD1 many TRBV7-6 CASSQQGADSPLHF TGTGCCAGCAGCCAACAGGGGGCTGATTCACCCCTCCACTTT
TRBJ1-2 NA many TRBV29-1 CSVVWGSVYGYTF TGCAGCGTTGTCTGGGGGTCGGTCTATGGCTACACCTTC
TRBJ2-7 NA NA TRBV12-3/TRBV12-4 CASSLGGKGPRYNEQYF TGTGCCAGCAGTTTAGGTGGTAAGGGGCCTCGCTATAATGAGCAGTACTTC
TRBJ1-5 NA many TRBV6-6 CASRRQTHSNQPQHF TGTGCCAGCAGAAGACAGACCCATAGCAATCAGCCCCAGCATTTT
TRBJ1-4 NA NA TRBV29-1 CSARTEKLFF TGCAGCGCACGGACAGAAAAACTGTTTTTT
TRBJ1-1 NA few TRBV6-6 CASNPGKVAEAFF TGTGCCAGCAATCCAGGGAAAGTGGCTGAAGCTTTCTTT
TRBJ2-1 TRBD2 few TRBV28 CASSLVHPTSQQFF TGTGCCAGCAGTTTAGTTCACCCGACTAGCCAGCAGTTCTTC
TRBJ1-2 NA NA TRBV12-3/TRBV12-4 CASSLAGRGNGYTF TGTGCCAGCAGTTTAGCGGGCAGGGGTAACGGCTACACCTTC
TRBJ2-5 NA few TRBV19 CASSTTQVETQYF TGTGCCAGTAGTACGACCCAGGTAGAGACCCAGTACTTC
TRBJ2-1 TRBD1 many TRBV6-5 CASSYSRDRGNEQFF TGTGCCAGCAGTTACTCCAGGGACAGGGGCAATGAGCAGTTCTTC
TRBJ2-7 NA NA TRBV5-1 CASSSTGTLDNEQYF TGCGCCAGCAGTTCCACAGGGACCCTTGACAACGAGCAGTACTTC
TRBJ2-1 NA many TRBV18 CASSPPVSAEGSSYNEQFF TGTGCCAGCTCACCACCGGTTTCCGCAGAAGGGAGCTCCTACAATGAGCAGTTCTTC
TRBJ2-7 TRBD1 many TRBV12-3/TRBV12-4 CASSAQGVGYEQYF TGTGCCAGCAGCGCACAGGGGGTCGGGTACGAGCAGTACTTC
TRBJ1-3 NA NA TRBV3-1 CASSQDLVSGGNTIYF TGTGCCAGCAGCCAAGATTTAGTAAGCGGCGGAAACACCATATATTTT
TRBJ2-7 TRBD1 NA TRBV6-1 CVSSNGQGLPDEQYF TGTGTCAGCAGCAACGGACAGGGACTGCCGGACGAGCAGTACTTC
TRBJ2-7 NA many TRBV14 CASSPGYPYEQYF TGTGCCAGCAGCCCGGGCTATCCCTACGAGCAGTACTTC
TRBJ2-3 NA NA TRBV12-3/TRBV12-4 CASNRVLGDMQYF TGTGCTTCCAACAGGGTGCTCGGGGATATGCAGTATTTT
TRBJ2-5 NA many TRBV24-1 CATQGVETQYF TGTGCCACCCAGGGAGTTGAGACCCAGTACTTC
TRBJ1-2 NA NA TRBV2 CASIPTASDHGYTF TGTGCCAGCATTCCGACTGCCTCGGACCATGGCTACACCTTC
TRBJ2-1 TRBD2 NA TRBV6-1 CASIGEITSGVSSYNEQFF TGTGCCAGCATCGGGGAGATAACTAGCGGGGTCTCCTCCTACAATGAGCAGTTCTTC
TRBJ2-1 TRBD2 NA TRBV7-9 CASRETSGGVYEQFF TGTGCCAGCAGGGAGACTAGCGGGGGGGTATATGAGCAGTTCTTC
TRBJ1-5 NA few TRBV2 CASAGEGVETQPQHF TGTGCCAGCGCCGGTGAGGGTGTGGAGACTCAGCCCCAGCATTTT
TRBJ2-1 TRBD2 NA TRBV7-2 CASSSGLACDEQFF TGTGCCAGCAGCTCGGGACTAGCATGCGATGAGCAGTTCTTC